The next 16 T cell receptor beta chains were all read from a single sample in a study of blood T cell repertoires in COVID-19. The assay was immunoSEQ multiplex PCR, and TCRdb's table has in-frame clones only and misses some. The sample lists about 68,000 clones; 85% were seen once. The sequenced material came from peripheral blood. The receptors shown here come from a man aged 45-65 years with acute or convalescent COVID-19.

This clone was recorded a few times. The chain employs TRBV2 and TRBJ2-3; D is uncertain. The CDR3 is 13 residues long. Deletions cut 5 bases from V and 1 base from J, with 7 bases between. Germline-derived CDR1 and CDR2 are SNHLY and FYNNEI. The CDR3 nucleotides read TGTGCCAGCAGTAGACTCGGCACAGATACGCAGTATTTT. It translates to CASSRLGTDTQYF.

The rearrangement uses TRBV30 and TRBJ2-3; D gene unclear. The CDR3 extends over 18 amino acids. V was shortened by 3 bases and J by 1 base, with 23 bases between the two germline ends. CDR1 is GTSNPN and CDR2 is SVGIG in the germline V gene (reference sequence). The CDR3 DNA reads as TGTGCCTGGAGCATCCCCCCCTACACGGCAGGCGGCACAGATACGCAGTATTTT. It is translated as CAWSIPPYTAGGTDTQYF.

The chain is built from TRBV2 and TRBJ1-4, with a weak D call TRBD1 (5 bases). CDR3 size: 14 residues. The germline gives CDR1 SNHLY, CDR2 FYNNEI. Trimming shortened V by 6 bases and J by 7 bases, and 15 bases separated the two germline ends. The CDR3 coding sequence is TGTGCCAGCAGATTGTTAGGGGATTCTGAAAAACTGTTTTTT. It specifies CASRLLGDSEKLFF.

The chain recombines TRBV10-3 with TRBJ2-5; no clear D gene. Trimming shortened V by 3 bases and J by 5 bases, and 4 bases separated the two germline ends. This CDR3 has 11 amino acids. Germline CDR1 ENHRY, CDR2 SYGVKD. The DNA for the CDR3 is TGTGCCATCAGTGACTTTGAGACCCAGTACTTC. Its protein product is CAISDFETQYF.

This clone is a singleton in its sample. The chain is built from TRBV4-1 and TRBJ2-2, with 9 bases lining up with TRBD1. J lost 6 bases, V lost 4 bases, and 3 bases had no gene match. This CDR3 is 14 amino acids long. Looked up from germline, CDR1 is MGHRA and CDR2 is YSYEKL. CDR3 sequence reads: CASSRDRAAGELFF. The CDR3 DNA follows: TGCGCCAGCAGCCGGGACAGGGCTGCCGGGGAGCTGTTTTTT.

V and J are TRBV3-1 (or the pseudogene TRBV3-2) and TRBJ1-1, with 7 positions matching TRBD1. The CDR3 loop spans 15 amino acids. Trimming at V came to 8 bases and at J to 0 bases, leaving 9 bases not matched to a gene. The germline V gene encodes CDR1 LGHDT and CDR2 YNNKEL (reference sequence). As DNA, the CDR3 is TGTGCCAGCGCGACAGGGTGGGGGATGAACACTGAAGCTTTCTTT. Translating it yields CASATGWGMNTEAFF.

To note about this clone: Other DNA sequences in the same sample also yield this CDR3. The chain has TRBV5-1 and TRBJ2-7; 8 bases are a match to TRBD1. Trimming took 0 bases from V and 7 from J; bases not matched to a gene: 6. Germline V gene data show CDR1 as SGHRS and CDR2 as YFSETQ. There are 14 residues in the CDR3. The CDR3 region is CASSLGQGTGEQYV. DNA for the CDR3: TGCGCCAGCAGCTTGGGACAGGGGACTGGAGAGCAGTACGTC.

This clone was counted once. CDR3 nucleotide sequence: TGTGCCAGCAGCCCTATCGTAAGCTACAATGAGCAGTTCTTC. This gives the protein CASSPIVSYNEQFF. The rearrangement uses TRBV7-2 and TRBJ2-1, with D unresolved. The length of the CDR3 is 14 residues. The germline V gene encodes CDR1 SGHTA and CDR2 FQGNSA. V was pared by 5 bases and J by 3 bases, with 11 bases between.

The chain is built from TRBV5-8 and TRBJ1-4; 9 bases agree with TRBD1. The CDR3 spans 15 residues. The V gene's germline CDR1 is SGHTS and CDR2 YDEGEE. The junction had 6 bases not matched to a gene; V was cut back by 4 bases and J by 5 bases. CDR3 amino acids: CASSATGQGNEKLFF. The CDR3 DNA follows: TGTGCCAGCAGCGCAACGGGACAGGGCAATGAAAAACTGTTTTTT.

The chain carries TRBV11-3 and TRBJ2-3; TRBD2 agrees at 12 bases. V was clipped by 5 bases and J by 4 bases; unmatched bases: 7. The CDR3 consists of 16 residues. Germline V gene lookup returns CDR1 SGHNT and CDR2 YENEEA. CDR3 in DNA: TGTGCCAGCAGCCTCGGGACTAGCGGGTTGTCAGATACGCAGTATTTT. It codes for CASSLGTSGLSDTQYF.

CDR3 sequence (DNA): TGCAGCGTTACACAGGGTTACGAAAAACTGTTTTTT. It translates to CSVTQGYEKLFF. This chain connects TRBV29-1 to TRBJ1-4; a possible D gene is TRBD1 (6 bases). The germline V gene has CDR1 SQVTM and CDR2 ANQGSEA. The CDR3 totals 12 residues. With 5 bases removed from V and 8 bases from J, the gap between germline ends came to 12 bases.

The chain joins TRBV21-1 to TRBJ2-1; TRBD2, the table's D call, lacks a check against the DNA. TRBV21-1 is annotated as a pseudogene. The CDR3 length is 14 residues. In DNA, the CDR3 is TGTGCCAGTTACATCGGGGGGCGGGACAATGAGCAGTTCTTC. Encoded protein: CASYIGGRDNEQFF.

This chain connects TRBV2 to TRBJ1-1, with TRBD1 identical over 7 bases. The CDR3 covers 15 residues. Unmatched junction bases numbered 7, after V lost 6 bases and J lost 0 bases. CDR1 is SNHLY, CDR2 FYNNEI, per germline. As DNA, the CDR3 is TGTGCCAGCAGACCGTGGACAGGCATGAACACTGAAGCTTTCTTT. It encodes CASRPWTGMNTEAFF.

The chain joins TRBV30 to TRBJ1-4; D might be TRBD1 (5 bases). CDR1 GTSNPN and CDR2 SVGIG come from the germline V gene (reference sequence). The CDR3 runs to 13 residues. Trimming removed 0 bases at V and 8 bases at J, with 10 bases between. Written as DNA, the CDR3 is TGTGCCTGGAGTGTACAAGGGGCGGAAAAACTGTTTTTT. Residues: CAWSVQGAEKLFF. The full variable domain, in which reference TRBV30 and TRBJ1-4 provide the parts outside the CDR3, is SQTIHQWPATLVQPVGSPLSLECTVEGTSNPNLYWYRQAAGRGLQLLFYSVGIGQISSEVPQNLSASRPQDRQFILSSKKLLLSDSGFYLCAWSVQGAEKLFFGSGTQLSVL.

The count of this clone is one. CDR3 region: CASSRTGAHTGELFF. As DNA, the CDR3 is TGTGCCAGCAGCCGGACAGGGGCGCACACCGGGGAGCTGTTTTTT. The chain uses TRBV7-3 and TRBJ2-2, with 9 bases aligning to TRBD1. The CDR3 is 15 residues long. The ends lost 5 bases at V and 3 bases at J; junction bases unmatched: 4. The germline gives CDR1 SGHTA, CDR2 FQGTGA.

The chain links TRBV6-5 to TRBJ1-6, with TRBD1 matching 10 bases. Trimming took 7 bases from V and 14 from J; bases not matched to a gene: 14. CDR1 is MNHEY and CDR2 is SVGAGI in the germline V gene. CDR3 length: 15 residues. The CDR3 sequence is CASTNPGTGVWTLHF. The CDR3, as DNA: TGTGCCAGCACTAACCCCGGGACAGGGGTTTGGACCCTCCACTTT.